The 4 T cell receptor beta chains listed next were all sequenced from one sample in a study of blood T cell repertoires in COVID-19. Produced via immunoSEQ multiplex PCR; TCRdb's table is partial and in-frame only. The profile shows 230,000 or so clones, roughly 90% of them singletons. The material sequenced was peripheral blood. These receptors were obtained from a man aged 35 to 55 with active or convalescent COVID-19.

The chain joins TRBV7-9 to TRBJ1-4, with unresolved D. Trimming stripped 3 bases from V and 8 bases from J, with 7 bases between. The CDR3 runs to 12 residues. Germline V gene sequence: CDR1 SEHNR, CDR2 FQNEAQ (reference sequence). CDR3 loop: CASSLVREKLFF. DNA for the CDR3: TGTGCCAGCAGCTTGGTGAGGGAAAAACTGTTTTTT.

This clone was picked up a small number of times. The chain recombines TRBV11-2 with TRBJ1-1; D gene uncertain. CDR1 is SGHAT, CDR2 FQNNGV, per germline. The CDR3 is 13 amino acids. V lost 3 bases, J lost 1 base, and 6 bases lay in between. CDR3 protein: CASSFSGNTEAFF. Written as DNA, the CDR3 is TGTGCCAGCAGCTTTTCAGGGAACACTGAAGCTTTCTTT.

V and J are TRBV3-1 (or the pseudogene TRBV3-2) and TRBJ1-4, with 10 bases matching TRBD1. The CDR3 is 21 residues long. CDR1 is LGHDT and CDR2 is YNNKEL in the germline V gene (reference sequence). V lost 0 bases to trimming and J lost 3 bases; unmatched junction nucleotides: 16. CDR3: CASSQDRIGRQGARANEKLFF. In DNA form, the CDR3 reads TGTGCCAGCAGCCAAGATCGGATCGGGAGACAGGGGGCGCGAGCTAATGAAAAACTGTTTTTT.

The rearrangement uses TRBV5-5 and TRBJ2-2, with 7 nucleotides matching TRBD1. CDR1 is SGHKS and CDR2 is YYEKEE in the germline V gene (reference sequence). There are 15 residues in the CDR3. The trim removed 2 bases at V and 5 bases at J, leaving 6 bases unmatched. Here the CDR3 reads CASSFRTGETGELFF. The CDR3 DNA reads TGTGCCAGCAGCTTTAGAACAGGGGAGACCGGGGAGCTGTTTTTT.